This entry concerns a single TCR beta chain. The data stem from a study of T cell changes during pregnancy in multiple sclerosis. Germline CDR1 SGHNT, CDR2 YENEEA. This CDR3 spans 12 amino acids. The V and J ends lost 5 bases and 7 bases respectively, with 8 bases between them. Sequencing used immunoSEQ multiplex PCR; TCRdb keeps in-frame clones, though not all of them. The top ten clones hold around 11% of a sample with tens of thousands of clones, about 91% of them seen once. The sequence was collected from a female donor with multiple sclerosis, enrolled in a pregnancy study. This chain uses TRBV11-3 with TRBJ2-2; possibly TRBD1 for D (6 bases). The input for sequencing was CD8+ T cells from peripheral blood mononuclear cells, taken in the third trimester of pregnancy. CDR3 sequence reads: CASSLQGGELFF. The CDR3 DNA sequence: TGTGCCAGCAGCCTACAGGGCGGGGAGCTGTTTTTT.